A single count supports the clone carrying this T cell receptor (beta chain). Antigen unknown. This specimen comes from a study of OX40 agonist ivuxolimab in advanced cancers. General study results and limits: On average, a greater number of expanded clones characterised CD8+ T cells relative to CD4+. At 0.1 to 3.0 mg/kg, CD4+ and CD8+ blood T cells expanded clonally by week 6. Researchers did not establish what antigens the expanded peripheral T cells target.

CDR1 GTSNPN and CDR2 SVGIG come from the germline V gene (reference sequence). Deletions cut 3 bases from V and 8 bases from J, with 19 bases between. The CDR3 sequence is 14 residues long. This table comes from immunoSEQ multiplex PCR, and its TCRdb copy is limited to in-frame clones, with some not included. The sample includes roughly 100,000 clones, about 90% of them seen just once. The investigators sampled blood at baseline, at cycle 4 day 1, and at cycle 7 day 1. The receptor was derived from an adult with an advanced solid tumor such as melanoma, head and neck, liver or kidney cancer. This sample comprised CD4+ or CD8+ T cells sorted from blood, obtained in a trial of the OX40 agonist ivuxolimab. The chain carries TRBV30 and TRBJ1-2, with D unresolved. CDR3 nucleotides: TGTGCCTGGAGGGTCCCTTCCCGGCAAGCGGGCTACACCTTC. This sequence encodes CAWRVPSRQAGYTF.